This T cell receptor beta chain was sequenced during a study of OX40 agonist ivuxolimab in advanced cancers. Study background: Aged 23 to 79 with a mean of roughly 63 years, they were around 85% male.

Data came from immunoSEQ multiplex PCR; TCRdb stores just in-frame clones and leaves some out. The sample lists some 25,000 clones, 75% to 85% occurring once. Whole-study results and caveats: There were, on average, more expanded clones in CD8+ T cells than in CD4+.

Concerning this clone: Its antigen is currently unknown.

Germline CDR1 and CDR2: MDHEN and SYDVKM. V shed 3 bases and J 10 bases; nucleotides not matched to a gene: 21. This CDR3 has 19 amino acids. This specimen was CD4+ or CD8+ T cells sorted from blood, taken in a trial of the OX40 agonist ivuxolimab. J is TRBJ2-1 and V is TRBV28; 10 bases fit TRBD2. The receptor comes from an adult with an advanced solid tumor such as melanoma, head and neck, liver or kidney cancer. CDR3: CASSFFRPILAGAGEEQFF. The CDR3 DNA follows: TGTGCCAGCAGTTTCTTCCGCCCAATTCTAGCGGGAGCTGGAGAGGAGCAGTTCTTC.